This T cell receptor (beta chain) comes out of a study of blood T cells in healthy people across ages. Combining a sample-barcoded 5' primer with a J-beta primer mix, a second PCR ran for roughly 7 to 12 cycles. The authors tagged each cDNA molecule using a template-switch adaptor with 12 random nucleotides. TCRdb analysed the 5' RACE reads with MiXCR anew, one entry per CDR3 protein. This sample has about a million distinct CDR3 sequences, with roughly 50% found just once. Comments on this clonotype: What it binds is unknown. At one boundary the junction diverges from the germline segment, which might be a read error.

Per the germline V gene, CDR1 is KGHSH and CDR2 is LQKENI. The CDR3 runs 12 residues. The study's findings and limits: Among T cells, TCR beta diversity per million cells dropped roughly linearly as age rose.

The receptor's source is a young man in good health. This chain connects TRBV18 to TRBJ2-3, with a possible D match to TRBD2 (5 bases). Sequencing used blood. The CDR3 sequence: CASRKEADTLYF. DNA for the CDR3: TGTGCCAGTAGAAAGGAGGCAGATACGCTGTATTTT.